This T cell receptor beta chain appears in the sequencing data of a study of Ad26.COV2.S vaccination and SARS-CoV-2 variants. Study background: The COV1001 Ad26.COV2.S trial arm included the donor. Each vaccinee took Ad26.COV2.S intramuscularly, once or twice 56 days apart.

Treatment of the sample: about 20 received Ad26.COV2.S at low or high dose, single or two shots; 5 received placebo; per-sample allocation not given. All samples were drawn on day 63, counting from the first vaccine or placebo injection. Data came from immunoSEQ multiplex PCR; TCRdb stores just in-frame clones and leaves some out. Of 350,000 to 450,000 clones in the sample, 92% were seen once. Findings and caveats of the study: Vaccinees displayed broader spike-specific TCR repertoires than placebo recipients.

As concerns this clone: Its antigen is not known.

Germline V gene lookup returns CDR1 MNHEY and CDR2 SMNVEV (reference sequence). The trim removed 7 bases at V and 4 bases at J, leaving 13 bases unmatched. The CDR3 has 16 residues. The chain joins TRBV27 to TRBJ2-3, with 8 bases fitting TRBD1. This TCR derives from a person aged 18-65 years who received the Ad26.COV2.S COVID-19 vaccine or a placebo. The source was peripheral blood, collected in a trial of Ad26.COV2.S vaccine versus placebo. The CDR3 DNA reads TGTGCCAGCAATCTTATGGGGGCAGGGGGCCCAGATACGCAGTATTTT. It codes for CASNLMGAGGPDTQYF.